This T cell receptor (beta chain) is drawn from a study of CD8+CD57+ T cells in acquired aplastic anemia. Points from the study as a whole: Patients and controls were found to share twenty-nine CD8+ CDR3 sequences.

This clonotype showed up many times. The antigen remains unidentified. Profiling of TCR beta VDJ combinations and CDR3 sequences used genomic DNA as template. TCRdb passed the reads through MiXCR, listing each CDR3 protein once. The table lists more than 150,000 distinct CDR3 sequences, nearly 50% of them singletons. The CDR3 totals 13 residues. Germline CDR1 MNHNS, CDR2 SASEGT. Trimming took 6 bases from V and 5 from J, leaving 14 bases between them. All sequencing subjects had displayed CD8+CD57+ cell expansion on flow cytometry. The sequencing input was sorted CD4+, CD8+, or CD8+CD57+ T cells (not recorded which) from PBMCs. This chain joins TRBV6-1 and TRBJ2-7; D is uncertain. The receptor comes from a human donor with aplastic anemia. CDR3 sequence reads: CASSFPARNEQYF. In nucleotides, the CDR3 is TGTGCCAGCAGCTTCCCAGCGCGAAACGAGCAGTACTTC.